The TCR beta chain under discussion was sequenced for a study of T cell responses to AZD1222 COVID-19 vaccine. Trimming removed 4 bases from V and 2 bases from J; junction bases left unmatched: 7. The CDR3 is 16 amino acids. From germline, CDR1 is KGHDR and CDR2 SFDVKD. Generated by immunoSEQ multiplex PCR, the TCRdb table keeps only in-frame clones and is missing some. The sample has over 130,000 clones, around 94% seen once; the top ten hold 9.3%. Study observations and caveats: The donor group comprised mostly white British people and more females; the analysis possibly underestimated clonal diversity. No day 14 peak samples; only post-peak repertoires were characterized. Vaccination with two AZD1222 doses was followed by a rise in Spike-specific TCR breadth and depth.

The count of this clone is one. Its cognate antigen is unknown. The clonotype comes from an adult who received the AZD1222 COVID-19 vaccine. This sequence joins TRBV24-1 and TRBJ2-5; TRBD2 matches at 9 bases. The sequenced sample was peripheral blood, obtained 28 days after the second AZD1222 dose. Here the CDR3 DNA reads TGTGCCACCAGTGACTCGACTAGCGGAGGACAAGAGACCCAGTACTTC. It yields the protein CATSDSTSGGQETQYF.